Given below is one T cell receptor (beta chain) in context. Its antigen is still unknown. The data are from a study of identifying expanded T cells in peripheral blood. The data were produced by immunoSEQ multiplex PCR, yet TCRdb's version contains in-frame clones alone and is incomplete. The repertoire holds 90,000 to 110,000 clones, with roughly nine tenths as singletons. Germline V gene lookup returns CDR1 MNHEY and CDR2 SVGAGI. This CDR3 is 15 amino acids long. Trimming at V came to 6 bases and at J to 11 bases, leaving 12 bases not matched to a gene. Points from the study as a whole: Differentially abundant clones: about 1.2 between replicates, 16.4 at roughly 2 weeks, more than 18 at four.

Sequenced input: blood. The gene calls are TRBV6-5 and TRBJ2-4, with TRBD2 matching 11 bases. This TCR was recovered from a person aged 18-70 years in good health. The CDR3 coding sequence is TGTGCCAGCAGGCCGGGACAGACTAGCGGGACCTTTCAGTACTTC. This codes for CASRPGQTSGTFQYF.